These T cell receptor beta chains were read from a single sample in a study of T-cell reconstitution after alpha-beta-depleted transplantation in children. Using its own MiXCR run on the PCR reads, TCRdb lists one record per CDR3 protein. The sample has roughly 100,000 distinct CDR3 sequences, roughly 7.2% seen once. This specimen was PBMCs, taken before TCRalphabeta/CD19-depleted stem cell transplant. The receptors were gathered from a boy aged 2-9 years with acute lymphoblastic leukemia, due to receive a stem cell transplant. Each CDR3 is given with its conserved first and last residue. Each record gives: V gene, D gene, J gene, clone size, CDR3 DNA, CDR3 protein. The D gene is left open where the match is weak. Rows may omit the clone size; those that give it use once, few, many or a size class.

>TRBV27|NA|TRBJ2-7|few
TGTGCCAGCAGTCCCGCCTGGGGGAGCTCCTACGAGCAGTACTTC
CASSPAWGSSYEQYF
>TRBV6-1|NA|TRBJ2-7|NA
TGTGCCAGCAGTCCCGGGGGGCTGGCACCGGTGGAGCAGTACTTC
CASSPGGLAPVEQYF
>TRBV28|TRBD1|TRBJ1-5|many
TGTGCCAGCAGTTTCGGGGGACAGGGGGCTGATCAGCCCCAGCATTTT
CASSFGGQGADQPQHF
>TRBV6-2/TRBV6-3|TRBD1|TRBJ2-7|NA
TGTGCCAGCAGTTGGGGACAGTTTCCCTCCTACGAGCAGTACTTC
CASSWGQFPSYEQYF
>TRBV9|NA|TRBJ2-1|NA
TGTGCCAGCAGCCTACGCTTCGTTGTAGGGGTGAAAGACAATGAGCAGTTCTTC
CASSLRFVVGVKDNEQFF
>TRBV7-9|TRBD1|TRBJ1-1|few
TGTGCCAGCACCCTCGGACAGGGAGGGTACACTGAAGCTTTCTTT
CASTLGQGGYTEAFF
>TRBV12-3/TRBV12-4|NA|TRBJ1-5|NA
TGTGCCAGCAGGAGGGGGGGGACCAGCAATCAGCCCCAGCATTTT
CASRRGGTSNQPQHF
>TRBV3-1|NA|TRBJ2-5|NA
TGTGCCTCCTCCCAGGAGGTCCGGGGCGATGAGACCCAGTACTTC
CASSQEVRGDETQYF
>TRBV20-1|TRBD2|TRBJ2-2|NA
TGCTGTGCTCGAGGAGTACTAGCGGGGGGTACCGGGGAGCTGTTTTTT
CCARGVLAGGTGELFF
>TRBV7-2|TRBD2|TRBJ2-1|many
TGTGCCAGCAGCTTAGGGGGCCCAAGGACTAGCGGGGGTTTCAATGAGCAGTTCTTC
CASSLGGPRTSGGFNEQFF